These T cell receptor beta chains were read from a single sample in a study of neurological immune-mediated disorders. TCRdb re-derived calls from the 5' RACE reads in MiXCR, one entry per CDR3 protein. The sample holds some 60,000 distinct CDR3 sequences; 3.5% to 4.5% are singletons and the top ten take 2.2%. The sequencing input was PBMCs. The source is a woman in her 50s with multiple sclerosis. CDR3s include the opening cysteine and the closing phenylalanine or tryptophan. D genes are given only for firm matches. Some rows mark clone size as missing; the rest say once, few, many or name a class of expanded clone.

many	.	TRBV5-1	TRBJ2-5	TGCGCCAGCACTAGGGGGGTTGACCAAGAGACCCAGTACTTC	CASTRGVDQETQYF
many	.	TRBV7-2	TRBJ2-2	TGTGCCAGCAGCTCAACTGGAGGGAGGTTAGACGGGGAGCTGTTTTTT	CASSSTGGRLDGELFF
many	.	TRBV5-1	TRBJ1-4	TGCGCCAGCACGTCGGGACACTTTAATGAAAAACTGTTTTTT	CASTSGHFNEKLFF
many	.	TRBV12-3/TRBV12-4	TRBJ2-2	TGTGCCAGCAGGTCCGGGACTCCGAACACCGGGGAGCTGTTTTTT	CASRSGTPNTGELFF
many	.	TRBV5-1	TRBJ1-1	TGCGCCAGCAGCTTGTTGGAAGACAGTCAGAACACTGAAGCTTTCTTT	CASSLLEDSQNTEAFF
few	TRBD1	TRBV3-1	TRBJ1-5	TGTGCCAGCAGTTTACAGGGGGCAAGCAATCAGCCCCAGAATTTT	CASSLQGASNQPQNF
many	TRBD1	TRBV5-1	TRBJ1-2	TGCGCCAGCAGCCCGGGACAGGGAGCCTATGGCTACACCTTC	CASSPGQGAYGYTF
many	TRBD1	TRBV3-1	TRBJ1-5	TGTGCCAGCAGCCGTCGGGACAGGGGGCTCGGTAATCAGCCCCAGAATTTT	CASSRRDRGLGNQPQNF
few	.	TRBV27	TRBJ1-5	TGTGCCAGCAGTTTATCAAGGGCAAATCAGCCCCAGAATTTT	CASSLSRANQPQNF
many	TRBD1	TRBV5-1	TRBJ1-2	TGCGCCAGCAGCACGGACCCACAGGGGCGCGAATATGGCTACACCTTC	CASSTDPQGREYGYTF
many	.	TRBV29-1	TRBJ2-3	TGCAGCGTTGACAAAACGGGACTGATGACAGATACGCAGTATTTT	CSVDKTGLMTDTQYF
.	.	TRBV7-7	TRBJ1-6	TGTGCTAGCAGCCTATTGGAGGGGTCACCCCTCCACTTT	CASSLLEGSPLHF
many	TRBD2	TRBV7-2	TRBJ2-7	TGTGCCAGCAGCTTAGTGCGGGCCAGCGGGAGTTTCTCCTACGAGCAGTACTTC	CASSLVRASGSFSYEQYF
many	TRBD2	TRBV12-3/TRBV12-4	TRBJ2-1	TGTGCCAGCAGTTTAGGGAGCGGGAGCAATGAGCAGTTCTTC	CASSLGSGSNEQFF
many	TRBD2	TRBV6-2/TRBV6-3	TRBJ2-1	TGTGCCAGCAGAGGACTAGCGGGAGATATGAATGAGCAGTTCTTC	CASRGLAGDMNEQFF